This TCR beta chain was profiled in a study of T cell responses to AZD1222 COVID-19 vaccine. Note on this clone: Its antigen is not identified.

Germline CDR1 and CDR2: SGHNT and YENEEA. The V end lost 7 bases, the J end lost 6 bases, and 15 bases lay between the germline ends. The CDR3 totals 13 residues. Study-level points and caveats: Elevations in Spike-specific TCR breadth and depth followed administration of two AZD1222 doses. Most donors were white British, females outnumbered males, and clonal diversity was possibly underestimated. Regions 160-218 and 743-854 held dominance among vaccine-associated CD4 TCRs, which spanned spike.

Repertoires were generated with immunoSEQ multiplex PCR, while TCRdb's copy carries only in-frame clones and drops some. Here the sample spans about 130,000 clones, around 90% being singletons. The receptor comes from an adult in good health. The chain recombines TRBV11-3 with TRBJ1-1; unclear D gene. This material consisted of peripheral blood, taken on day 0 of AZD1222 vaccination. CDR3 in DNA: TGTGCCAGCAAGAAAGCCGGGTCCGCTGAAGCTTTCTTT. Its protein product is CASKKAGSAEAFF.